These T cell receptor beta chains were read from a single sample in a study of T cell changes during pregnancy in multiple sclerosis. Method: immunoSEQ multiplex PCR; TCRdb's copy keeps in-frame clones and lacks some. The sample shows under 70,000 clones, around nine tenths of them seen only once. Material: CD4+ T cells from peripheral blood mononuclear cells, obtained after pregnancy. The receptors were gathered from a female donor with multiple sclerosis, enrolled in a pregnancy study. The CDR3 runs from the conserved cysteine through the conserved F or W. The D gene is left open where the match is weak. The size field is filled for only some rows; it gives once, few, many or a size class.

v_call	clone_size	d_call	j_call	cdr3_nt	cdr3_aa
TRBV5-1	NA	TRBD2	TRBJ2-7	TGCGCCAGCAGCCCGAGACCACTAGCGGCCTCCTACGAGCAGTACTTC	CASSPRPLAASYEQYF
TRBV6-5	NA	TRBD2	TRBJ2-2	TGTGCCAGCAGTTCTCTGACTAGCGGGAGCCCCGGGGAGCTGTTTTTT	CASSSLTSGSPGELFF
TRBV7-2	NA	NA	TRBJ2-3	TGTGCCAGCAGCCTGGAGGAAGGGAGGGATACGCAGTATTTT	CASSLEEGRDTQYF
TRBV7-2	NA	TRBD1	TRBJ1-1	TGTGCCAGCAGCTTAGCAGGACAGGGGGCCGGCACTGAAGCTTTCTTT	CASSLAGQGAGTEAFF
TRBV5-4	NA	TRBD1	TRBJ2-3	TGTGCCAGCAGCCTGAGACCCCAGGGGGACACAGATACGCAGTATTTT	CASSLRPQGDTDTQYF
TRBV5-6	NA	NA	TRBJ1-1	TGTGCCAGCAGCTTGGCCCTTTGGCAGGGGACTGAAGCTTTCTTT	CASSLALWQGTEAFF
TRBV5-1	NA	TRBD1	TRBJ1-1	TGCGCCAGCAGCCGCACAGATACACCCGACAGGGGAGCTGAAGCTTTCTTT	CASSRTDTPDRGAEAFF
TRBV18	NA	NA	TRBJ2-2	TGTGCCAGCTCACGAGGCACAAACACCGGGGAGCTGTTTTTT	CASSRGTNTGELFF
TRBV18	NA	TRBD1	TRBJ2-7	TGTGCCAGCTCACTCGTACCGGGACAGGGGAAGGGCGAGCAGTACTTC	CASSLVPGQGKGEQYF
TRBV2	NA	TRBD2	TRBJ2-1	TGTGCCAGCAGTGAAGAGGGTAGCGGGTCGTACAATGAGCAGTTCTTC	CASSEEGSGSYNEQFF
TRBV9	NA	NA	TRBJ1-1	TGTGCCAGCAGTATAGACAGCAACGCTGAAGCTTTCTTT	CASSIDSNAEAFF
TRBV5-4	NA	TRBD1	TRBJ1-5	TGTGCCAGCAGCGCCGGGACAGGGGATCAGCCCCAGCATTTT	CASSAGTGDQPQHF
TRBV9	NA	NA	TRBJ1-3	TGTGCCAGCAGCGTAGGGGTTCGGAGTACCTCTGGAAACACCATATATTTT	CASSVGVRSTSGNTIYF
TRBV27	few	NA	TRBJ1-6	TGTGCCAGCAGTTCTCTGAGGGCCACCTATAATTCACCCCTCCACTTT	CASSSLRATYNSPLHF
TRBV7-9	NA	NA	TRBJ2-7	TGTGCCAGCAGCTTACGGGAGATCACCTACGAGCAGTACTTC	CASSLREITYEQYF
TRBV19	NA	NA	TRBJ2-7	TGTGCCAGTAGTCCAACAAACACCCCCGCGCAGTACTTC	CASSPTNTPAQYF
TRBV19	NA	TRBD1	TRBJ1-1	TGTGCCAGTAGTATTACCTCGGACAGGGCGACCACTGAAGCTTTCTTT	CASSITSDRATTEAFF
TRBV30	NA	TRBD2	TRBJ2-2	TGTGCCTGGAGTTCCCGGATTCAACTAGCGGGGAACACCGGGGAGCTGTTTTTT	CAWSSRIQLAGNTGELFF
TRBV2	NA	TRBD1	TRBJ1-2	TGTGCCAGCAGGAGACAGGGGGACCACTATGGCTACACCTTC	CASRRQGDHYGYTF
TRBV6-5	NA	NA	TRBJ1-2	TGTGCCAGCAGTTACCTAACAGGGCAGTATGGCTACACCTTC	CASSYLTGQYGYTF
TRBV5-1	NA	TRBD1	TRBJ2-3	TGCGCCAGCAGCTTCGTACAAGGACAGGGTGAAAACACAGATACGCAGTATTTT	CASSFVQGQGENTDTQYF
TRBV18	NA	TRBD1	TRBJ2-7	TGTGCCAGCTCCGACAGGGGTGTGTCCTACGAGCAGTACTTC	CASSDRGVSYEQYF
TRBV28	NA	TRBD1	TRBJ1-2	TGTGCCAGCAGGCCATTGTGGAGGGGGCTAGGTGACTATGGCTACACCTTC	CASRPLWRGLGDYGYTF
TRBV11-2	NA	TRBD1	TRBJ1-1	TGTGCCAGCAGCCACGGACAGGGGAAAATGTACACTGAAGCTTTCTTT	CASSHGQGKMYTEAFF
TRBV10-3	NA	TRBD1	TRBJ1-6	TGTGCCATCAGGGTGACAGGGTCCCATAATTCACCCCTCCACTTT	CAIRVTGSHNSPLHF